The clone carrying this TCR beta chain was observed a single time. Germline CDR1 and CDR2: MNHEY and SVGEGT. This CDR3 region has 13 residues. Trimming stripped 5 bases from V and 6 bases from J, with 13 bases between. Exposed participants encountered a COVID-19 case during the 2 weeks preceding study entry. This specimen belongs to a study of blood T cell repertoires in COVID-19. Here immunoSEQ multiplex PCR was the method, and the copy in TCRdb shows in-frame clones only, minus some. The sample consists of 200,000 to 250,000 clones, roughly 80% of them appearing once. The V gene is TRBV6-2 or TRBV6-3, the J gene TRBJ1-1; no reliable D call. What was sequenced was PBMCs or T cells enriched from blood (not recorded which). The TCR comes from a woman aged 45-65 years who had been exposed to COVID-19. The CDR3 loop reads CASSPPGGAEAFF. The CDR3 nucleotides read TGTGCCAGCAGTCCGCCGGGTGGCGCTGAAGCTTTCTTT.